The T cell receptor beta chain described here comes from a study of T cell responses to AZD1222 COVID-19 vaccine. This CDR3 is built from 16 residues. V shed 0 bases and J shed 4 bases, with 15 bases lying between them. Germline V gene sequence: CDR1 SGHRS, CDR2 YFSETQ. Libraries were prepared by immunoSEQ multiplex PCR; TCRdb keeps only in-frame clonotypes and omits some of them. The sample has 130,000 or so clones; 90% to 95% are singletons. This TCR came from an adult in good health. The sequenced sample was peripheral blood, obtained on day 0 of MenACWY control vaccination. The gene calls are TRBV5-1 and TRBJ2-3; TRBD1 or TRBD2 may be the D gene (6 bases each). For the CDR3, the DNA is TGCGCCAGCAGCTTGGGCATGAACAGGGAGGCAGATACGCAGTATTTT. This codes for CASSLGMNREADTQYF.